A single sample gave rise to the 15 T cell receptor beta chains below, sequenced in a study of T cells in women clearing cervical HPV infection (dated by TCRdb to 2017 to 2018). The protocol used for the library was the immunoSEQ multiplex PCR assay. Drawn from immuneACCESS, this table holds only the in-frame rearrangements with V and J called that TCRdb kept. Clones are partly lost; checked studies trace under half to an unresolved V gene and leave the rest unexplained. This sample's listing comprises 9,000 to 15,000 clones. The top ten hold roughly 25% of the sample. The sequencing input was blood buffy coat. The receptors were gathered from a woman aged 18 to 75 with a cervical HPV16 infection that either progressed to CIN3+ or cleared (not recorded which).

Remarks on this clone: The read falls 3 residues short of the CDR3 end, and the missing part is taken from the germline J gene. The chain links TRBV10-3 to TRBJ1-2; a weak D match, TRBD1 (6 bases). The CDR3 is 14 amino acids. Germline assignment: CDR1 ENHRY and CDR2 SYGVKD. Trimming took off 7 bases at V and 5 bases at J, with 17 bases between the two ends. The DNA read from the CDR3 is TGTGCCATCACCAAAGCGCAGGGGAGGTATGGC. The encoded protein is CAITKAQGRYG. The entire CDR3 sequence reads CAITKAQGRYGYTF.

Notes on this clone: Coverage ceases 3 residues before the CDR3 finishes, and the germline J gene fills in the end. This chain uses TRBV5-6 with TRBJ1-5; D might be TRBD1 (5 bases). Germline CDR1 SGHDT, CDR2 YYEEEE. The V end was cut by 4 bases, the J end by 7 bases, with 12 bases between. This CDR3 spans 13 amino acids. The CDR3: CASSRGGGQPQHF. The DNA read from the CDR3 is TGTGCCAGCAGCCGGGGGGGAGGCCAGCCC.

Concerning this clone: The DNA ends 3 residues before the CDR3 does, and the rest of the CDR3 is filled in from the germline J gene. This chain connects TRBV19 to TRBJ1-6; D perhaps matches TRBD1 (5 bases). Germline V gene sequence: CDR1 LNHDA, CDR2 SQIVND (reference sequence). The CDR3 consists of 15 residues. V gave up 10 bases and J gave up 4 bases, with 17 bases separating them. Partial CDR3 DNA: TGTGCCACCAAGGACTTCGGGGGATATAATTCACCC. It yields the protein CATKDFGGYNSP. Given in full, the CDR3 is CATKDFGGYNSPLHF.

A word on this clone: The CDR3 goes on 3 residues after the read ends, and that part is filled in from the germline J gene. V and J are TRBV28 and TRBJ2-7; TRBD2 matches at 8 bases. Germline CDR1 and CDR2: MDHEN and SYDVKM. The CDR3 has 14 residues. V lost 4 bases and J lost 3; bases outside the gene matches: 5. The CDR3 bases that were read are TGTGCCAGCAGTTCGCGGGGGGCCATCTACGAG. It encodes CASSSRGAIYE. The entire CDR3 protein is CASSSRGAIYEQYF. The whole variable domain, remainder taken from reference TRBV28 and TRBJ2-7, is DVKVTQSSRYLVKRTGEKVFLECVQDMDHENMFWYRQDPGLGLRLIYFSYDVKMKEKGDIPEGYSVSREKKERFSLILESASTNQTSMYLCASSSRGAIYEQYFGPGTRLTVT.

On this clone: The read comes to an end 3 residues before the CDR3 does, leaving the germline J gene to fill in the end. V is TRBV19 and J is TRBJ2-1; 7 bases are shared with TRBD1. This CDR3 is 15 amino acids long. Looked up from germline, CDR1 is LNHDA and CDR2 is SQIVND (reference sequence). V shed 6 bases, J shed 5 bases, and the junction held 10 bases outside the gene matches. The CDR3 sequence is CASRTGPLEHNEQFF. The covered CDR3 bases are TGTGCCAGTAGGACAGGGCCCCTTGAGCACAATGAG.

To note about this clone: The read falls 3 residues short of the CDR3 end, and the missing part is taken from the germline J gene. J is TRBJ1-2 and V is TRBV5-1, with TRBD1 as a possible D gene (5 bases). CDR3 length: 14 amino acids. Germline assignment: CDR1 SGHRS and CDR2 YFSETQ. V was shortened by 0 bases and J by 7 bases, with 13 bases between the two germline ends. The sequenced part of the CDR3 DNA is TGCGCCAGCAGCTTGGTTAGCCAGGGTAGTGGC. It codes for CASSLVSQGSG. The CDR3 in full is CASSLVSQGSGYTF.

Details on this clone: The CDR3 end lies 3 residues beyond the end of the read and is filled in from the germline J gene. The chain employs TRBV19 and TRBJ1-2, with 7 bases that match TRBD1. CDR1 is LNHDA and CDR2 is SQIVND in the germline V gene (reference sequence). This CDR3 region has 13 residues. J lost 7 bases, V lost 10 bases, and 12 bases had no gene match. CDR3 amino acids: CATLTGDWSGYTF. CDR3 bases read: TGTGCCACCCTAACAGGGGATTGGAGTGGC.

As to this clone: The CDR3 end lies 3 residues beyond the end of the read and is filled in from the germline J gene. This chain uses TRBV30 with TRBJ1-1, with D possibly TRBD1 on 5 matching bases. The CDR3 spans 13 residues. Trimming stripped 5 bases from V and 3 bases from J, with 13 bases between. CDR1 GTSNPN and CDR2 SVGIG come from the germline V gene (reference sequence). CDR3 DNA (partial): TGTGCCTGGTGTCAGGGTGGAGACACTGAA. It translates to CAWCQGGDTE. The full CDR3 reads CAWCQGGDTEAFF.

On this clone: The observed sequence ends 3 residues before the CDR3 terminus, with the missing tail filled in from the germline J gene. The gene calls are TRBV2 and TRBJ2-3, with D possibly matching TRBD2 (6 bases). Between the trimmed V and J ends, which lost 6 bases and 4 bases, there was a span of 8 bases. The germline gives CDR1 SNHLY, CDR2 FYNNEI. The CDR3 is 12 residues long. The CDR3 sequence is CASRTSSDTQYF. The CDR3 bases that were read are TGTGCCAGCAGGACTAGTTCAGATACG.

In the case of this clone: The read comes to an end 3 residues before the CDR3 does, leaving the germline J gene to fill in the end. V and J are TRBV2 and TRBJ2-7; 12 bases are shared with TRBD2. J was trimmed by 6 bases and V by 6 bases; bases with no gene match: 6. The germline V gene encodes CDR1 SNHLY and CDR2 FYNNEI. There are 14 residues in the CDR3. The CDR3 loop is CASRASGGAIEQYF. CDR3 DNA (partial): TGTGCCAGCAGGGCTAGCGGGGGGGCCATCGAG.

Of note for this clone: The read ends 3 residues early relative to the CDR3; the germline J gene fills the gap. J is TRBJ2-3 and V is TRBV18; D perhaps matches TRBD2 (5 bases). The CDR3 length is 15 residues. Germline CDR1 reads KGHSH; CDR2 reads LQKENI. Trimming removed 6 bases from V and 0 bases from J, with 13 bases in between. CDR3 loop: CASSRVGSSTDTQYF. Incomplete CDR3 DNA: TGTGCCAGCTCGCGGGTGGGCTCTAGCACAGATACG.

About this clone itself: The read halts 3 residues ahead of the CDR3 end, with the missing end drawn from the germline J gene. This chain joins TRBV19 and TRBJ1-5, with no clear D. This CDR3 has 13 amino acids. Germline V gene lookup returns CDR1 LNHDA and CDR2 SQIVND (reference sequence). V dropped 7 bases and J dropped 5 bases, with 12 bases sitting between them. The part of the CDR3 DNA that was read is TGTGCCAGTATTCACTTCCGCCATCAGCCC. It specifies CASIHFRHQP. The CDR3 as a whole reads CASIHFRHQPQHF.

Note on this clone: The CDR3 goes on 3 residues after the read ends, and that part is filled in from the germline J gene. The chain is built from TRBV7-9 and TRBJ1-1; 8 nucleotides line up with TRBD1. V dropped 1 base and J dropped 6; count of bases not matched to a gene: 7. CDR1 is SEHNR, CDR2 FQNEAQ, per germline (reference sequence). The length of the CDR3 is 15 residues. CDR3 bases read: TGTGCCAGCAGCTTAGGTACAGGGGGATTTGCTGAA. Its protein is CASSLGTGGFAE. The whole CDR3 region reads CASSLGTGGFAEAFF.

The sequenced CDR3 bases are TGTGCCAGCAGTGTTAGGGGTGAGAGGAATGAG. Its protein product is CASSVRGERNE. The complete CDR3 sequence is CASSVRGERNEQFF. The chain employs TRBV2 and TRBJ2-1; D may be TRBD1 (5 bases). The read falls 3 residues short of the CDR3 end, and the missing part is taken from the germline J gene. The V end was cut by 4 bases, the J end by 7 bases, with 14 bases between. CDR3 size: 14 residues. CDR1 SNHLY and CDR2 FYNNEI come from the germline V gene.

For this clone: The read comes to an end 3 residues before the CDR3 does, leaving the germline J gene to fill in the end. The V and J genes are TRBV5-1 and TRBJ2-2; 7 bases map to TRBD1. There are 15 residues in the CDR3. Germline V CDR1 and CDR2: SGHRS, YFSETQ. V lost 2 bases, J lost 7 bases, and 8 bases stayed unmatched. The CDR3 protein is CASSFLGGAVGELFF. Incomplete CDR3 DNA: TGCGCCAGCAGCTTTTTAGGGGGCGCGGTCGGGGAG.